These 30 T cell receptor beta chains came from one sample sequenced in a study of blood T cell repertoires in COVID-19. Sequencing used immunoSEQ multiplex PCR; TCRdb keeps in-frame clones, though not all of them. This repertoire shows some 42,000 clones, roughly 89% found once; its top ten account for around 0.41%. The specimen was peripheral blood. All receptors come from a human donor in a cohort sampled during active COVID-19.

This sequence joins TRBV14 and TRBJ2-1, with a possible D match to TRBD1 (5 bases). Germline lookup yields CDR1 SGHDN and CDR2 FVKESK. CDR3 size: 16 residues. Trimming pared 3 bases from V and 6 bases from J, leaving 18 bases between. This chain's CDR3 is CASSQGIGAIRNEQFF. The CDR3 DNA reads TGTGCCAGCAGCCAGGGAATTGGGGCCATACGCAATGAGCAGTTCTTC. The entire variable domain, with the rest obtained from reference TRBV14 and TRBJ2-1, is as follows: EAGVTQFPSHSVIEKGQTVTLRCDPISGHDNLYWYRRVMGKEIKFLLHFVKESKQDESGMPNNRFLAERTGGTYSTLKVQPAELEDSGVYFCASSQGIGAIRNEQFFGPGTRLTVL.

This sequence joins TRBV19 and TRBJ1-2; 7 bases fit TRBD1. In germline, CDR1 is LNHDA, CDR2 SQIVND (reference sequence). V trimming: 6 bases; J trimming: 3 bases; junction bases outside the gene matches: 7. The CDR3 has 14 amino acids. The CDR3 protein is CASSPSGTDYGYTF. The CDR3 bases are TGTGCCAGTAGCCCCTCCGGGACAGACTATGGCTACACCTTC. The full variable domain, its missing parts supplied by reference TRBV19 and TRBJ1-2, is DGGITQSPKYLFRKEGQNVTLSCEQNLNHDAMYWYRQDPGQGLRLIYYSQIVNDFQKGDIAEGYSVSREKKESFPLTVTSAQKNPTAFYLCASSPSGTDYGYTFGSGTRLTVV.

The chain links TRBV11-2 to TRBJ1-3; D ambiguous. V was shortened by 2 bases and J by 4 bases, with 9 bases between the two germline ends. This CDR3 comprises 14 residues. From germline, CDR1 is SGHAT and CDR2 FQNNGV. As DNA, the CDR3 is TGTGCCAGCAGCTTAAGGAGTTCAGGAAACACCATATATTTT. This translates into CASSLRSSGNTIYF.

V usage is TRBV3-1 (or the pseudogene TRBV3-2) and J usage is TRBJ1-3, with TRBD1 identical over 8 bases. Germline CDR1 reads LGHDT; CDR2 reads YNNKEL (reference sequence). The CDR3 is 14 residues long. V trimming: 4 bases; J trimming: 8 bases; junction bases outside the gene matches: 7. CDR3 coding DNA: TGTGCCAGCAGCCTGACAGGGGAATTGGACACCATATATTTT. Translating gives CASSLTGELDTIYF.

The chain recombines TRBV5-4 with TRBJ1-1; perhaps TRBD1 as D (5 bases). The germline V gene encodes CDR1 SGHNT and CDR2 YYREEE (reference sequence). This CDR3 has 13 amino acids. V was shortened by 4 bases and J by 2 bases, with 9 bases between the two germline ends. Written as DNA, the CDR3 is TGTGCCAGCAGCAACGACAGAAACACTGAAGCTTTCTTT. It yields the protein CASSNDRNTEAFF.

The V call is TRBV29-1, the J call TRBJ2-6, with TRBD1 as a possible D gene (5 bases). V gave up 3 bases and J gave up 0 bases, with 12 bases separating them. Germline CDR1 is SQVTM and CDR2 is ANQGSEA. This CDR3 region has 16 residues. The CDR3, as DNA: TGCAGCGTTGATACAGGTCCCCTCTCTGGGGCCAACGTCCTGACTTTC. It encodes CSVDTGPLSGANVLTF.

V and J are TRBV13 and TRBJ1-2; no reliable D call. The CDR3 sequence is 15 residues long. Germline V gene data show CDR1 as PRHDT and CDR2 as FYEKMQ (reference sequence). V lost 2 bases and J 2 bases, leaving 12 bases between the germline ends. Here the CDR3 DNA reads TGTGCCAGCAGCTTAAATCTAGGAGTAAACTATGGCTACACCTTC. The encoded protein is CASSLNLGVNYGYTF.

The gene calls are TRBV18 and TRBJ2-7; 7 bases map to TRBD1. Trimming at V came to 2 bases and at J to 5 bases, leaving 9 bases not matched to a gene. This CDR3 is 15 amino acids long. Germline CDR1 reads KGHSH; CDR2 reads LQKENI. The CDR3 DNA reads TGTGCCAGCTCACCAGGGACAGTGCGGTCAAACGAGCAGTACTTC. This sequence encodes CASSPGTVRSNEQYF. Full variable domain (outside the CDR3, taken from reference TRBV18 and TRBJ2-7): NAGVMQNPRHLVRRRGQEARLRCSPMKGHSHVYWYRQLPEEGLKFMVYLQKENIIDESGMPKERFSAEFPKEGPSILRIQQVVRGDSAAYFCASSPGTVRSNEQYFGPGTRLTVT.

This clone was detected only once. The gene calls are TRBV3-1 (or the pseudogene TRBV3-2) and TRBJ1-2; D gene ambiguous. The V gene lost 1 base and the J gene lost 2 bases, with 2 bases spanning the gap. The CDR3 is 12 amino acids. Germline values: CDR1 LGHDT, CDR2 YNNKEL (reference sequence). The CDR3: CASSQVNYGYTF. The CDR3 DNA is TGTGCCAGCAGCCAAGTAAACTATGGCTACACCTTC.

The rearrangement links TRBV12-3 or TRBV12-4 to TRBJ1-2, with D maybe TRBD1 (6 bases). The length of the CDR3 is 13 residues. The V end lost 6 bases, the J end lost 4 bases, and 12 bases lay between the germline ends. DNA of the CDR3: TGTGCCAGCAGGAAACAGGGCCGCTATGGCTACACCTTC. Its translation is CASRKQGRYGYTF.

The rearrangement uses TRBV7-9 and TRBJ1-3; maybe TRBD1 (5 bases). Germline loops: CDR1 SEHNR, CDR2 FQNEAQ (reference sequence). Trimming pared 5 bases from V and 0 bases from J, leaving 14 bases between. CDR3 length equals 16 residues. The DNA for the CDR3 is TGTGCCAGCAGCCAGAGGGACTCCAACTCTGGAAACACCATATATTTT. Amino acids: CASSQRDSNSGNTIYF.

The chain carries TRBV2 and TRBJ1-2, with 9 bases matching TRBD1. V lost 6 bases and J lost 7; bases outside the gene matches: 9. The CDR3 consists of 14 residues. CDR1 is SNHLY, CDR2 FYNNEI, per germline. The CDR3, as DNA: TGTGCCAGCAGCTTACAGGGGGCAGTAGGTGGCTACACCTTC. As protein: CASSLQGAVGGYTF. The full variable domain, with the rest looked up from reference TRBV2 and TRBJ1-2, is EPEVTQTPSHQVTQMGQEVILRCVPISNHLYFYWYRQILGQKVEFLVSFYNNEISEKSEIFDDQFSVERPDGSNFTLKIRSTKLEDSAMYFCASSLQGAVGGYTFGSGTRLTVV.

This clone was detected once. The chain uses TRBV9 and TRBJ2-7, with D possibly TRBD2 on 5 matching bases. The CDR3 has 13 amino acids. CDR1 is SGDLS and CDR2 is YYNGEE in the germline V gene. Trimming took off 4 bases at V and 2 bases at J, with 10 bases between the two ends. The CDR3 region is CASSPSEAYEQYF. The CDR3 DNA reads as TGTGCCAGCAGCCCCTCGGAGGCCTACGAGCAGTACTTC.

The rearrangement links TRBV9 to TRBJ1-1; tentative D call: TRBD1 (5 bases). V was trimmed by 2 bases and J by 8 bases, leaving 13 bases between them. Germline V gene data show CDR1 as SGDLS and CDR2 as YYNGEE. The CDR3 runs 13 residues. CDR3 sequence (DNA): TGTGCCAGCAGCGTCCCAACTCCAGGGGAAGCTTTCTTT. Residues: CASSVPTPGEAFF.

This clone occurred a few times. The V gene is TRBV7-9, the J gene TRBJ1-3, with a weak D call TRBD1 (6 bases). Per the germline V gene, CDR1 is SEHNR and CDR2 is FQNEAQ (reference sequence). The CDR3 runs 17 residues. The V gene lost 0 bases and the J gene lost 4 bases, with 16 bases spanning the gap. The CDR3 spells CASSLALLWTAGNTIYF. CDR3 DNA: TGTGCCAGCAGCTTAGCCCTACTCTGGACAGCAGGAAACACCATATATTTT. Full variable domain (missing parts from reference TRBV7-9 and TRBJ1-3): DTGVSQNPRHKITKRGQNVTFRCDPISEHNRLYWYRQTLGQGPEFLTYFQNEAQLEKSRLLSDRFSAERPKGSFSTLEIQRTEQGDSAMYLCASSLALLWTAGNTIYFGEGSWLTVV.

J is TRBJ1-5 and V is TRBV6-2 or TRBV6-3; 8 positions agree with TRBD1. This CDR3 comprises 15 residues. CDR1 is MNHEY and CDR2 is SVGEGT in the germline V gene. Trimming cost V 5 bases and J 5 bases; bases outside gene matches: 8. CDR3 nucleotides: TGTGCCAGCAGTGAGGGGACAGGTGGTTATCAGCCCCAGCATTTT. Its protein product is CASSEGTGGYQPQHF.

The chain joins TRBV7-9 to TRBJ1-2; perhaps TRBD1 as D (6 bases). Trimming removed 6 bases from V and 4 bases from J, with 27 bases in between. This CDR3 contains 18 residues. CDR1 and CDR2 (germline): SEHNR, FQNEAQ (reference sequence). The DNA of the CDR3 is TGTGCCAGCAGTCTCACCCCGCCAGGGGCCCCTAATATCTATGGCTACACCTTC. Amino acid sequence: CASSLTPPGAPNIYGYTF.

V and J are TRBV27 and TRBJ2-5; 7 bases agree with TRBD1. The CDR3 contains 16 residues. Unmatched junction bases numbered 12, after V lost 4 bases and J lost 4 bases. CDR1 MNHEY and CDR2 SMNVEV come from the germline V gene (reference sequence). This CDR3 is CASSWTGLHGGETQYF. CDR3 nucleotide sequence: TGTGCCAGCAGTTGGACAGGCCTTCATGGGGGAGAGACCCAGTACTTC.

This chain uses TRBV7-2 with TRBJ1-3; D is perhaps TRBD1 (5 bases). This CDR3 is built from 18 residues. The V gene's germline CDR1 is SGHTA and CDR2 FQGNSA. Trimming removed 1 base at V and 0 bases at J, with 16 bases between. CDR3 loop: CASSLVWSGPFSGNTIYF. The CDR3 bases are TGTGCCAGCAGCTTAGTTTGGTCAGGGCCCTTCTCTGGAAACACCATATATTTT.

This clone appeared a single time. The chain recombines TRBV13 with TRBJ1-2; maybe TRBD1 (6 bases). This CDR3 is built from 13 residues. Trimming removed 0 bases at V and 8 bases at J, with 10 bases between. The germline CDR1 and CDR2 sequences are PRHDT and FYEKMQ (reference sequence). CDR3 sequence (DNA): TGTGCCAGCAGCTTAGGAGGGACATGGGGCTACACCTTC. Protein product: CASSLGGTWGYTF. The full variable domain, with the rest looked up from reference TRBV13 and TRBJ1-2, is AAGVIQSPRHLIKEKRETATLKCYPIPRHDTVYWYQQGPGQDPQFLISFYEKMQSDKGSIPDRFSAQQFSDYHSELNMSSLELGDSALYFCASSLGGTWGYTFGSGTRLTVV.

V usage is TRBV6-6 and J usage is TRBJ2-7, with D maybe TRBD2 (5 bases). The CDR3 has 13 residues. Trimming took off 0 bases at V and 5 bases at J, with 8 bases between the two ends. Per the germline V gene, CDR1 is MNHNY and CDR2 is SVGAGI (reference sequence). The CDR3 region has the DNA TGTGCCAGCAGTTACTCGAAGGGAGACGAGCAGTACTTC. It is translated as CASSYSKGDEQYF.

The chain recombines TRBV19 with TRBJ1-2; tentatively, D is TRBD1 (6 bases). This CDR3 contains 13 residues. The germline gives CDR1 LNHDA, CDR2 SQIVND (reference sequence). The V gene lost 3 bases and the J gene lost 5 bases, with 10 bases spanning the gap. The CDR3 DNA reads TGTGCCAGTAGTATCCCCACAGGGTATGGCTACACCTTC. It encodes CASSIPTGYGYTF.

The chain employs TRBV7-9 and TRBJ1-1; 9 nucleotides agree with TRBD1. The CDR3 is 15 amino acids. V shed 5 bases, J shed 1 base, and the junction held 5 bases outside the gene matches. CDR1 and CDR2 (germline): SEHNR, FQNEAQ (reference sequence). The CDR3 protein is CASSRTTGGNTEAFF. The CDR3 DNA follows: TGTGCCAGCAGCCGAACGACAGGGGGGAACACTGAAGCTTTCTTT.

V is TRBV5-4 and J is TRBJ2-7; TRBD2 agrees at 8 bases. This CDR3 is 15 amino acids long. Germline V lookup: CDR1 SGHNT, CDR2 YYREEE (reference sequence). Trimming removed 2 bases from V and 7 bases from J; junction bases left unmatched: 11. This chain's CDR3 is CASSFFGGGTEEQYF. The CDR3 nucleotides read TGTGCCAGCAGCTTTTTCGGGGGGGGGACTGAGGAGCAGTACTTC.

CDR3 sequence reads: CASRPYRVGGYTF. In DNA form, the CDR3 reads TGTGCCAGCAGGCCCTACAGGGTGGGGGGCTACACCTTC. The rearrangement links TRBV12-3 or TRBV12-4 to TRBJ1-2; D possibly corresponds to TRBD1 (6 bases). Trimming removed 6 bases from V and 8 bases from J, with 16 bases in between. This CDR3 region has 13 residues.

CDR3 in amino acids: CASSPGQFISYEQYF. The CDR3 coding sequence is TGTGCCAGCAGCCCGGGACAATTTATCTCCTACGAGCAGTACTTC. V usage is TRBV13 and J usage is TRBJ2-7, with D maybe TRBD1 (6 bases). V was shortened by 5 bases and J by 0 bases, with 14 bases between the two germline ends. CDR1 is PRHDT and CDR2 is FYEKMQ in the germline V gene (reference sequence). The CDR3 runs 15 residues. The complete variable domain, with remaining parts taken from reference TRBV13 and TRBJ2-7, reads AAGVIQSPRHLIKEKRETATLKCYPIPRHDTVYWYQQGPGQDPQFLISFYEKMQSDKGSIPDRFSAQQFSDYHSELNMSSLELGDSALYFCASSPGQFISYEQYFGPGTRLTVT.

This clone was observed a single time. The chain recombines TRBV29-1 with TRBJ2-7, with D maybe TRBD2 (7 bases). This CDR3 is 14 amino acids long. V was shortened by 7 bases and J by 0 bases, with 16 bases between the two germline ends. Germline-derived CDR1 and CDR2 are SQVTM and ANQGSEA. The CDR3 region has the DNA TGCAGCGCTGGGGGGGGCCCAAGCTCCTACGAGCAGTACTTC. It translates to CSAGGGPSSYEQYF.

V gene TRBV7-9 combines with J gene TRBJ2-7; possible D gene TRBD1, 6 bases. Germline assignment: CDR1 SEHNR and CDR2 FQNEAQ (reference sequence). CDR3 length: 15 amino acids. Between the trimmed V and J ends, which lost 3 bases and 0 bases, there was a span of 12 bases. CDR3 nucleotide sequence: TGTGCCAGCAGCTTGCCTTGGGACAACTCCTACGAGCAGTACTTC. This sequence encodes CASSLPWDNSYEQYF. The full variable domain, with the rest looked up from reference TRBV7-9 and TRBJ2-7, is DTGVSQNPRHKITKRGQNVTFRCDPISEHNRLYWYRQTLGQGPEFLTYFQNEAQLEKSRLLSDRFSAERPKGSFSTLEIQRTEQGDSAMYLCASSLPWDNSYEQYFGPGTRLTVT.

The genes are TRBV4-3 and TRBJ1-2, with 8 bases matching TRBD1. J gave up 7 bases and V 0 bases, and 4 bases lay outside the gene matches. CDR1 LGHNA and CDR2 YSLEER come from the germline V gene. This CDR3 comprises 14 residues. The CDR3 region is CASSQERTGLGYTF. CDR3 in DNA: TGCGCCAGCAGCCAAGAGAGGACAGGGCTTGGCTACACCTTC.

The chain recombines TRBV6-5 with TRBJ1-1; no reliable D call. The CDR3 covers 16 residues. The germline V gene encodes CDR1 MNHEY and CDR2 SVGAGI. Trimming shortened V by 2 bases and J by 1 base, and 14 bases separated the two germline ends. This CDR3 is CASSYGAVTENTEAFF. Here the CDR3 DNA reads TGTGCCAGCAGTTACGGAGCGGTTACGGAGAACACTGAAGCTTTCTTT.